This entry describes one T cell receptor (beta chain). These data are taken from a study of blood T cell repertoires in COVID-19. Study information: Sources were T cells, B-cell-depleted T cells, or PBMCs; the material itself was cDNA or gDNA.

This CDR3 spans 12 amino acids. V shed 4 bases and J 12 bases; nucleotides not matched to a gene: 7. Per the germline V gene, CDR1 is SGHTA and CDR2 is FQGNSA. The assay was immunoSEQ multiplex PCR, and TCRdb's table has in-frame clones only and misses some. The sample has roughly 40,000 clones, approximately 85% seen once. The specimen was peripheral blood. The J gene is TRBJ1-1, the V gene TRBV7-2; TRBD1 aligns across 8 bases. This receptor was taken from a human donor in a cohort sampled during active COVID-19. CDR3 sequence: CASSYSRGLTFF. Here the CDR3 DNA reads TGTGCCAGCAGCTACTCCAGGGGGCTGACTTTCTTT.